This TCR beta chain emerged from a study of PD-L1 blockade in urothelial cancer. Study at large: Patients took up atezolizumab in 2014 at 1,200 mg intravenously every 3 weeks. Bladder-origin urothelial cancer in males covered about 90% of the roughly 30 patients. Blood samples contained a median around 130,000 T cells. Study-wide results and limits: Having blood TCR clonality under the median before treatment predicted better survival.

Here immunoSEQ multiplex PCR was the method, and the copy in TCRdb shows in-frame clones only, minus some. The sample consists of tens of thousands of clones, roughly 86% of them appearing once. Comments on this clone: What it recognizes is unknown.

Germline assignment: CDR1 WSHSY and CDR2 SAAADI. This CDR3 has 17 amino acids. Germline trimming cut 9 bases from V and 3 bases from J; bases unmatched to any gene: 14. The time point: peripheral blood 6 weeks after treatment start. Here the sequenced sample was PBMCs, taken around atezolizumab (anti-PD-L1) treatment. This sequence joins TRBV10-2 and TRBJ2-2; 9 bases fit TRBD1. The clonotype comes from a man aged 60-69 years with urothelial cancer. In DNA form, the CDR3 reads TGCGCCAGGATGGACCCTGGGGGGACAGGGTACACCGGGGAGCTGTTTTTT. Translating gives CARMDPGGTGYTGELFF.